The 32 T cell receptor beta chains presented below share a single source sample, sequenced in a study of blood T cell repertoires in COVID-19. Repertoires were generated with immunoSEQ multiplex PCR, while TCRdb's copy carries only in-frame clones and drops some. The repertoire holds some 80,000 clones, 70% to 90% seen once, with under 25% in the top ten. Sequenced: peripheral blood. The source of these receptors is a human donor in a cohort sampled during active COVID-19.

This clone was detected only once. The J gene is TRBJ1-3, the V gene TRBV6-2 or TRBV6-3; tentative D call: TRBD1 (6 bases). Germline loops: CDR1 MNHEY, CDR2 SVGEGT. The V gene lost 2 bases and the J gene lost 1 base, with 9 bases spanning the gap. CDR3 length equals 15 residues. The CDR3 reads CASSYAGASGNTIYF. The DNA of the CDR3 is TGTGCCAGCAGTTACGCGGGGGCATCTGGAAACACCATATATTTT.

V usage is TRBV5-4 and J usage is TRBJ1-1; the D gene is possibly TRBD1 (6 bases). Per the germline V gene, CDR1 is SGHNT and CDR2 is YYREEE (reference sequence). Between the trimmed V and J ends, which lost 0 bases and 6 bases, there was a span of 18 bases. The CDR3 length is 16 residues. The CDR3 DNA sequence: TGTGCCAGCAGCTTGGATGGGGGGGCGGTCACCGCTGAAGCTTTCTTT. Its translation is CASSLDGGAVTAEAFF. Full variable domain (outside the CDR3, taken from reference TRBV5-4 and TRBJ1-1): ETGVTQSPTHLIKTRGQQVTLRCSSQSGHNTVSWYQQALGQGPQFIFQYYREEENGRGNFPPRFSGLQFPNYSSELNVNALELDDSALYLCASSLDGGAVTAEAFFGQGTRLTVV.

The rearrangement joins TRBV9 to TRBJ1-1; D gene ambiguous. The CDR3 covers 15 residues. CDR1 SGDLS and CDR2 YYNGEE come from the germline V gene. V was shortened by 2 bases and J by 3 bases, with 14 bases between the two germline ends. The CDR3: CASSVLSSTDTEAFF. The DNA of the CDR3 is TGTGCCAGCAGCGTTCTATCCTCTACCGACACTGAAGCTTTCTTT.

The chain recombines TRBV29-1 with TRBJ2-1; 7 bases are shared with TRBD2. The trim removed 8 bases at V and 2 bases at J, leaving 15 bases unmatched. The CDR3 contains 16 residues. Germline V gene data show CDR1 as SQVTM and CDR2 as ANQGSEA. CDR3: CSCSRRTSAAYNEQFF. In DNA form, the CDR3 reads TGCAGCTGTTCCCGCCGGACTAGTGCGGCCTACAATGAGCAGTTCTTC.

The chain carries TRBV7-8 and TRBJ2-7; 9 bases are shared with TRBD2. The V gene's germline CDR1 is SGHVS and CDR2 FQNEAQ. CDR3 length equals 16 residues. V gave up 0 bases and J gave up 3 bases; unmatched junction bases: 6. CDR3 in DNA: TGTGCCAGCAGCTTAGCCGGGACTAGCAAAATCTACGAGCAGTACTTC. It specifies CASSLAGTSKIYEQYF.

The chain is built from TRBV11-2 and TRBJ2-1; 7 nucleotides align to TRBD1. Trimming took 1 base from V and 1 from J; bases not matched to a gene: 10. Germline CDR1 and CDR2: SGHAT and FQNNGV. The CDR3 is made up of 18 amino acids. CDR3 nucleotides: TGTGCCAGCAGCTTAGCCAAGGGGACAGAATTGTCCTACAATGAGCAGTTCTTC. This encodes CASSLAKGTELSYNEQFF.

J is TRBJ2-7 and V is TRBV9, with D hard to call. This CDR3 has 13 residues. The V gene's germline CDR1 is SGDLS and CDR2 YYNGEE. Trimming removed 0 bases at V and 4 bases at J, with 8 bases between. This CDR3 is CASSVDYQYEQYF. The CDR3 coding sequence is TGTGCCAGCAGCGTAGACTATCAATACGAGCAGTACTTC.

This clone has only one observation. The rearrangement links TRBV7-2 to TRBJ1-1; no clear D gene. Trimming shortened V by 5 bases and J by 8 bases, and 9 bases separated the two germline ends. The CDR3 sequence is 11 residues long. From germline, CDR1 is SGHTA and CDR2 FQGNSA. This chain's CDR3 is CASSLVREAFF. The DNA for the CDR3 is TGTGCCAGCAGCCTCGTCAGAGAAGCTTTCTTT.

This chain joins TRBV5-1 and TRBJ1-3; D perhaps matches TRBD1 (5 bases). This CDR3 has 14 amino acids. From germline, CDR1 is SGHRS and CDR2 YFSETQ. V lost 4 bases, J lost 2 bases, and 10 bases lay in between. In DNA, the CDR3 is TGCGCCAGCAGCCCGACAGTAGCTGGAAACACCATATATTTT. Its translation is CASSPTVAGNTIYF.

The chain couples TRBV5-6 to TRBJ1-3; 9 nucleotides align to TRBD1. The V segment lost 4 bases and the J segment 1 base; nucleotides outside the gene matches: 6. Germline lookup yields CDR1 SGHDT and CDR2 YYEEEE. The CDR3 consists of 16 residues. The CDR3 coding sequence is TGTGCCAGCAGCCCCGGACAGGGGACTTCTGGAAACACCATATATTTT. Translation gives CASSPGQGTSGNTIYF.

The V gene is TRBV27, the J gene TRBJ2-2, with TRBD1 matching 8 bases. With 5 bases clipped from V and 6 bases from J, the junction kept 8 bases outside the gene matches. The CDR3 is 15 amino acids. CDR1 MNHEY and CDR2 SMNVEV come from the germline V gene (reference sequence). CDR3 in DNA: TGTGCCAGCAGTACAGGGGGGTCTTTGGCCGGGGAGCTGTTTTTT. Translation gives CASSTGGSLAGELFF.

The genes are TRBV4-2 and TRBJ2-1, with 13 bases aligning to TRBD2. The J segment lost 8 bases and the V segment lost 0 bases, leaving 10 bases of the junction unmatched. Germline V gene data show CDR1 as LGHNA and CDR2 as YNFKEQ. CDR3 length equals 18 residues. Here the CDR3 reads CASSQDGAGTSGVDEQFF. The CDR3 DNA reads as TGTGCCAGCAGCCAAGACGGGGCCGGGACTAGCGGGGTCGATGAGCAGTTCTTC.

The CDR3 spells CASSLLAGGPRNEQFF. CDR3 DNA sequence: TGTGCCAGCAGTTTACTAGCGGGGGGCCCGAGGAATGAGCAGTTCTTC. This sequence joins TRBV28 and TRBJ2-1, with 11 positions matching TRBD2. The V segment lost 2 bases and the J segment 7 bases; nucleotides outside the gene matches: 7. This CDR3 has 16 amino acids. Germline V CDR1 and CDR2: MDHEN, SYDVKM. Full variable domain (remainder filled in from reference TRBV28 and TRBJ2-1): DVKVTQSSRYLVKRTGEKVFLECVQDMDHENMFWYRQDPGLGLRLIYFSYDVKMKEKGDIPEGYSVSREKKERFSLILESASTNQTSMYLCASSLLAGGPRNEQFFGPGTRLTVL.

This chain joins TRBV5-6 and TRBJ2-1, with TRBD2 identical over 7 bases. V lost 5 bases, J lost 6 bases, and 5 bases stayed unmatched. The CDR3 extends over 13 amino acids. The V gene's germline CDR1 is SGHDT and CDR2 YYEEEE. The CDR3 DNA is TGTGCCAGCAGGTGGACTAGAAGCAATGAGCAGTTCTTC. It is translated as CASRWTRSNEQFF.

This clone has just one count. The CDR3 protein is CASRASGGRYEQYF. The CDR3 region has the DNA TGCGCCAGCAGGGCTAGCGGGGGGCGGTACGAGCAGTACTTC. The chain recombines TRBV10-2 with TRBJ2-7; 11 nucleotides agree with TRBD2. The V gene's germline CDR1 is WSHSY and CDR2 SAAADI. CDR3 length equals 14 residues. The J segment lost 4 bases and the V segment lost 6 bases, leaving 5 bases of the junction unmatched.

The V call is TRBV7-9, the J call TRBJ2-1; 14 positions agree with TRBD2. V shed 5 bases, J shed 10 bases, and the junction held 10 bases outside the gene matches. Germline V gene sequence: CDR1 SEHNR, CDR2 FQNEAQ (reference sequence). This CDR3 is 16 amino acids long. For the CDR3, the DNA is TGTGCCAGCAGCCGAGGACTAGCGGGAGGACATTTGGAGCAGTTCTTC. Amino acid sequence: CASSRGLAGGHLEQFF.

J is TRBJ1-4 and V is TRBV3-1 (or the pseudogene TRBV3-2); 7 bases match TRBD1. The CDR3 sequence is 17 residues long. Unmatched junction bases numbered 11, after V lost 3 bases and J lost 4 bases. Germline CDR1 is LGHDT and CDR2 is YNNKEL (reference sequence). This CDR3 is CASSHAARGRGNEKLFF. The CDR3 nucleotides are TGTGCCAGCAGCCACGCTGCGAGGGGGCGCGGTAATGAAAAACTGTTTTTT.

The sample holds one count of this clone. The chain uses TRBV5-6 and TRBJ2-3; 9 bases map to TRBD2. J gave up 2 bases and V 3 bases, and 4 bases lay outside the gene matches. Germline CDR1 SGHDT, CDR2 YYEEEE. This CDR3 is built from 15 residues. CDR3 nucleotides: TGTGCCAGCAGCTCAACTAGCGGGTACACAGATACGCAGTATTTT. Its protein is CASSSTSGYTDTQYF.

The chain carries TRBV9 and TRBJ1-1; 7 nucleotides match TRBD1. The germline CDR1 and CDR2 sequences are SGDLS and YYNGEE. CDR3 size: 15 residues. V lost 3 bases to trimming and J lost 1 base; unmatched junction nucleotides: 6. CDR3 amino acids: CASSAGGVRNTEAFF. The CDR3 nucleotides are TGTGCCAGCAGCGCAGGGGGTGTGAGGAACACTGAAGCTTTCTTT.

In this sample, this clone turned up a few times. V and J are TRBV9 and TRBJ2-3, with 9 bases aligning to TRBD2. V lost 4 bases, J lost 7 bases, and 10 bases stayed unmatched. Germline assignment: CDR1 SGDLS and CDR2 YYNGEE. The CDR3 runs 15 residues. The CDR3 reads CASSRPSGRLYTQYF. CDR3 DNA sequence: TGTGCCAGCAGCCGCCCGAGCGGGAGGCTATATACGCAGTATTTT. The variable domain in full, completed from reference TRBV9 and TRBJ2-3, reads DSGVTQTPKHLITATGQRVTLRCSPRSGDLSVYWYQQSLDQGLQFLIQYYNGEERAKGNILERFSAQQFPDLHSELNLSSLELGDSALYFCASSRPSGRLYTQYFGPGTRLTVL.

The chain couples TRBV30 to TRBJ2-1, with D possibly being TRBD1 (5 bases). Germline CDR1 and CDR2: GTSNPN and SVGIG (reference sequence). V gave up 3 bases and J gave up 12 bases, with 18 bases separating them. The CDR3 runs 13 residues. The CDR3 DNA is TGTGCCTGGAGCTCCCTGGACACGACGGTGCAGTTCTTC. This sequence encodes CAWSSLDTTVQFF. The variable domain in full, completed from reference TRBV30 and TRBJ2-1, reads SQTIHQWPATLVQPVGSPLSLECTVEGTSNPNLYWYRQAAGRGLQLLFYSVGIGQISSEVPQNLSASRPQDRQFILSSKKLLLSDSGFYLCAWSSLDTTVQFFGPGTRLTVL.

V gene TRBV9 combines with J gene TRBJ1-1, with TRBD1 as a possible D gene (5 bases). Trimming shortened V by 0 bases and J by 4 bases, and 10 bases separated the two germline ends. There are 14 residues in the CDR3. Germline V gene sequence: CDR1 SGDLS, CDR2 YYNGEE. CDR3 amino acids: CASSVAGVGTEAFF. The CDR3 coding sequence is TGTGCCAGCAGCGTAGCGGGGGTGGGCACTGAAGCTTTCTTT.

This clone appeared a few times. The rearrangement uses TRBV6-6 and TRBJ2-2; D unclear. Germline-derived CDR1 and CDR2 are MNHNY and SVGAGI (reference sequence). The CDR3 totals 13 residues. Trimming cost V 4 bases and J 1 base, with 4 bases left between them. The CDR3 loop is CASSSWNTGELFF. CDR3 DNA: TGTGCCAGCAGTTCCTGGAACACCGGGGAGCTGTTTTTT.

The rearrangement uses TRBV19 and TRBJ2-3; 14 bases map to TRBD2. After removal of 7 bases from V and 6 bases from J, the junction contained 9 bases not matched to a gene. The CDR3 runs to 16 residues. Germline V gives CDR1 LNHDA, CDR2 SQIVND (reference sequence). CDR3 loop: CASTTGTSGSGDTQYF. CDR3 coding DNA: TGTGCCAGTACAACCGGGACTAGCGGGAGTGGTGATACGCAGTATTTT. Complete variable domain (other parts from reference TRBV19 and TRBJ2-3): DGGITQSPKYLFRKEGQNVTLSCEQNLNHDAMYWYRQDPGQGLRLIYYSQIVNDFQKGDIAEGYSVSREKKESFPLTVTSAQKNPTAFYLCASTTGTSGSGDTQYFGPGTRLTVL.

The chain has TRBV19 and TRBJ2-3, with 8 bases fitting TRBD1. The CDR3 has 16 amino acids. The trim removed 2 bases at V and 2 bases at J, leaving 6 bases unmatched. Germline assignment: CDR1 LNHDA and CDR2 SQIVND (reference sequence). CDR3 region: CASSIRDRKLTDTQYF. CDR3 DNA: TGTGCCAGTAGTATAAGGGACAGGAAACTCACAGATACGCAGTATTTT.

This clone showed up just a few times. The chain links TRBV7-3 to TRBJ1-5, with D perhaps TRBD1 (6 bases). Between the trimmed V and J ends, which lost 2 bases and 6 bases, there was a span of 8 bases. The CDR3 is 13 residues long. Germline assignment: CDR1 SGHTA and CDR2 FQGTGA. The CDR3, as DNA: TGTGCCAGCAGCTTAGAGGGGGTTCAGCCCCAGCATTTT. It specifies CASSLEGVQPQHF.

V and J are TRBV3-1 (or the pseudogene TRBV3-2) and TRBJ1-1, with TRBD1 identical over 9 bases. V dropped 6 bases and J dropped 5; count of bases not matched to a gene: 7. Germline V lookup: CDR1 LGHDT, CDR2 YNNKEL (reference sequence). The CDR3 is 14 amino acids. CDR3 nucleotides: TGTGCCAGCAGAAGACAGGGGGGAAGTACTGAAGCTTTCTTT. This translates into CASRRQGGSTEAFF.

The chain is built from TRBV9 and TRBJ1-3, with D possibly TRBD1 on 5 matching bases. Germline lookup yields CDR1 SGDLS and CDR2 YYNGEE. V was cut by 3 bases and J by 1 base, with 32 bases left in between. This CDR3 spans 22 amino acids. Here the CDR3 DNA reads TGTGCCAGCAGCGGGCCCCCAACCCGGGCTCACAAGGGGCTAGATTCTGGAAACACCATATATTTT. Translated, it gives CASSGPPTRAHKGLDSGNTIYF.

The chain uses TRBV11-2 and TRBJ2-2; tentatively, D is TRBD2 (5 bases). In germline, CDR1 is SGHAT, CDR2 FQNNGV. The CDR3 spans 13 residues. Trimming pared 5 bases from V and 4 bases from J, leaving 8 bases between. CDR3 bases: TGTGCCAGCAGCCCGGGAACCACCGGGGAGCTGTTTTTT. Protein: CASSPGTTGELFF. Drawing the rest from reference TRBV11-2 and TRBJ2-2, the complete variable domain is EAGVAQSPRYKIIEKRQSVAFWCNPISGHATLYWYQQILGQGPKLLIQFQNNGVVDDSQLPKDRFSAERLKGVDSTLKIQPAKLEDSAVYLCASSPGTTGELFFGEGSRLTVL.

CDR3 DNA: TGTGCCAGCAGTTTAAACCCGGGACTAGCGGGAGGCGAGCAGTACTTC. Protein: CASSLNPGLAGGEQYF. The chain couples TRBV27 to TRBJ2-7; TRBD2 aligns across 15 bases. Germline V gives CDR1 MNHEY, CDR2 SMNVEV (reference sequence). The CDR3 is 16 residues long. Unmatched junction bases numbered 5, after V lost 2 bases and J lost 6 bases.

The genes are TRBV2 and TRBJ2-7, with 13 nucleotides matching TRBD2. Germline CDR1 SNHLY, CDR2 FYNNEI. V was clipped by 6 bases and J by 2 bases; unmatched bases: 4. CDR3 length: 15 residues. In nucleotides, the CDR3 is TGTGCCAGCAGCGAGGGACTAGCGGGGACCTACGAGCAGTACTTC. It yields the protein CASSEGLAGTYEQYF. Supplemented by reference TRBV2 and TRBJ2-7, the full variable domain reads EPEVTQTPSHQVTQMGQEVILRCVPISNHLYFYWYRQILGQKVEFLVSFYNNEISEKSEIFDDQFSVERPDGSNFTLKIRSTKLEDSAMYFCASSEGLAGTYEQYFGPGTRLTVT.

This chain joins TRBV5-6 and TRBJ2-3, with 7 bases matching TRBD2. The trim removed 1 base at V and 0 bases at J, leaving 8 bases unmatched. Per germline, CDR1 SGHDT and CDR2 YYEEEE. There are 17 residues in the CDR3. The CDR3 region has the DNA TGTGCCAGCAGCTTGCCCCTTAGCGGGTCTAGCACAGATACGCAGTATTTT. It encodes CASSLPLSGSSTDTQYF.